This TCR beta chain originates from a study of T-cell memory formation after mild COVID-19. Study in general: The two donors had largely donor-specific TCR clusters. Overall study findings and caveats: Cross-reactive memory apparently joined, as some responding clones appeared in pre-infection memory.

TCR alpha and TCR beta cDNA libraries carrying sample barcodes and UMIs were produced by 5'RACE using constant-segment primers. TCRdb re-called the 5' RACE reads through MiXCR, storing one row per CDR3 protein. The data show around 530,000 distinct CDR3 sequences, about 20% seen once. This clonotype was counted only a few times. What it binds is not known. Per germline, CDR1 ENHRY and CDR2 SYGVKD. V was cut by 2 bases and J by 4 bases, with 7 bases left in between. This CDR3 spans 13 amino acids. The sample taken for sequencing was PBMCs or a T cell subset sorted from them (not recorded which). The chain combines TRBV10-3 with TRBJ2-3; D gene ambiguous. This clonotype was sampled from an adult woman who had mild COVID-19 (a few samples of this study predate the infection). Cell type and time point are not known. For the CDR3, the DNA is TGTGCCATCAGTGAGCTTGGAGCAGATACGCAGTATTTT. It is translated as CAISELGADTQYF.